Listed below are T cell receptor beta chains from one sample, sequenced in a study of blood T cell repertoires in COVID-19. Assay: immunoSEQ multiplex PCR; the TCRdb copy retains only in-frame clones and omits some. The sample holds about 210,000 clones, roughly four fifths seen once. Source material: peripheral blood. These receptors all come from a woman of 80 years or more with COVID-19, enrolled during active disease. Each CDR3 is given with its conserved first and last residue. Fields, in order: V gene, clone size, CDR3 protein. Clone size is shown for a subset of rows, as once, few, many or a class of expanded clone.

>TRBV7-8|.
CASSARRATNYGYTF
>TRBV9|once
CASSSRTSLLNEQFF
>TRBV18|.
CASSPTRLAGSGDEQFF
>TRBV5-1|.
CASSTGEGVDTQYF
>TRBV5-1|.
CASSFQQGTTETQYF
>TRBV5-5|.
CASSLGLATSSYEQYF
>TRBV5-4|.
CASSWGDRNTEAFF
>TRBV7-9|.
CASSFARVGYTF
>TRBV5-8|.
CASSWDRGRAFF
>TRBV3-1/TRBV3-2|once
CASSRPGGGNEQFF
>TRBV7-8|.
CASRGGAKNIQYF
>TRBV24-1|.
CATSDTQRTYEQFF
>TRBV2|.
CASSLEASTEAFF
>TRBV20-1|few
CSASPSSYGYTF
>TRBV6-5|few
CASTRPGGSETQYF
>TRBV5-1|.
CASSESTVNTEAFF
>TRBV19|.
CASSTGRGPSRAFEQYF
>TRBV2|.
CASRGTGVIGYTF
>TRBV10-3|few
CAISEELRSEAFF
>TRBV15|.
CATSRGGISGNTIYF
>TRBV28|.
CASSSGGGPQHF
>TRBV10-3|.
CAIGDRSPASQHF
>TRBV28|.
CASSPNAGPAYNEQFF
>TRBV19|.
CASSKAGSTDTQYF
>TRBV2|once
CASSDRDRGANTEAFF
>TRBV5-1|.
CASSSTGDTEAFF
>TRBV7-2|.
CASSSGQPYEQYF
>TRBV7-2|once
CASSLDGTNLYEQYF
>TRBV7-8|.
CASSGNLYGYTF
>TRBV5-1|.
CASVPDSRGEVDTGELFF
>TRBV5-6|.
CASSLDRGLYGYTF
>TRBV19|.
CASMGIRTGETSDTQYF
>TRBV7-9|few
CASSSYRITEAFF
>TRBV6-2/TRBV6-3|.
CACRLGAGSYEQYF
>TRBV4-1|.
CASRNSGTVSGYTF
>TRBV28|.
CASRPGQFAYEQYF
>TRBV18|.
CASSPGTGADYGYTF
>TRBV7-3|.
CASSLGRLAGAYTDTQYF
>TRBV19|.
CASSRQGPYHYGYTF
>TRBV28|.
CASREPGTDTQYF
>TRBV5-5|.
CASSLVENNSPLHF
>TRBV24-1|.
CATSDLGAGGVDEQFF
>TRBV19|.
CASRLAGASYNEQFF
>TRBV15|.
CATSRDLMGQDYEQYF
>TRBV11-2|.
CASSPTRSSYNEQFF
>TRBV11-2|.
CASTQLGWANEKLFF
>TRBV9|.
CASSVAKGATQYF
>TRBV12-3/TRBV12-4|.
CASRGGETQYF
>TRBV20-1|.
CSASRGASSYEQYF